This T cell receptor (beta chain) was identified in a study of cytomegalovirus exposure and HLA in healthy donors. Researchers ran the PCR with 60 Vbeta and 13 Jbeta primers. Using immunoSEQ multiplex PCR, the repertoire was profiled, and TCRdb retains in-frame clones only, with some absent. The sample holds roughly 140,000 clones, about four fifths seen once. The CDR3 extends over 12 amino acids. The germline gives CDR1 SGHTS, CDR2 YDEGEE. Deletions cut 4 bases from V and 10 bases from J, with 12 bases between. Sequencing was carried out using PBMCs. The receptor was derived from a man in his forties in good health and CMV-seronegative. The chain is built from TRBV5-8 and TRBJ2-1; possible D gene TRBD2, 5 bases. This chain's CDR3 is CASSLSGREQFF. In nucleotides, the CDR3 is TGTGCCAGCAGCCTGAGTGGGAGAGAGCAGTTCTTC.